The 16 T cell receptor beta chains below were found in one sample sequenced in a study of blood T cells in healthy people across ages. A second PCR of 7 to 11 cycles used a sample-barcoded 5' primer and a J-beta primer mix. TCRdb processed the 5' RACE reads anew with MiXCR; each CDR3 protein has one entry. The table shows more than 650,000 distinct CDR3 sequences, with 53% occurring only once. Sequenced material: blood. These receptor sequences come from a man aged 80 or over in good health.

This chain connects TRBV6-1 to TRBJ2-1; D is perhaps TRBD1 or TRBD2 (6 bases each). Germline CDR1 reads MNHNS; CDR2 reads SASEGT. The ends were cut back, 4 bases at V and 6 bases at J, with 16 bases in the middle. The CDR3 sequence is 15 residues long. The CDR3 DNA reads TGTGCCAGCAGTGGAGCGGGCTTGGGGGCCAATGAGCAGTTCTTC. Protein: CASSGAGLGANEQFF.

There are a few counts of this clonotype. V and J are TRBV7-3 and TRBJ2-3; 7 nucleotides line up with TRBD1. CDR1 and CDR2 (germline): SGHTA, FQGTGA. V was clipped by 5 bases and J by 3 bases; unmatched bases: 11. The CDR3 covers 16 residues. CDR3 bases: TGTGCCAGCAGCGAGGGGGCGGCCCCAGAGACAGATACGCAGTATTTT. It is translated as CASSEGAAPETDTQYF.

The chain employs TRBV24-1 and TRBJ2-5; D is unresolved. CDR1 and CDR2 from the germline V gene are KGHDR and SFDVKD. The CDR3 extends over 12 amino acids. The V end was cut by 3 bases, the J end by 2 bases, with 3 bases between. The CDR3 DNA reads as TGTGCCACCAGTGATCCACAAGAGACCCAGTACTTC. Its protein is CATSDPQETQYF.

This chain joins TRBV7-2 and TRBJ2-3, with 9 bases identical to TRBD2. This CDR3 has 17 residues. Germline loops: CDR1 SGHTA, CDR2 FQGNSA. The ends lost 3 bases at V and 14 bases at J; junction bases unmatched: 21. The CDR3 loop reads CASSLTSGPMLDRYAYF. DNA for the CDR3: TGTGCCAGCAGCTTGACTAGCGGACCCATGTTGGACAGATACGCGTATTTT.

The CDR3 region is CASSLEGWSYNEQFF. The DNA for the CDR3 is TGTGCCAGCAGCTTGGAGGGGTGGTCCTACAATGAGCAGTTCTTC. The chain joins TRBV5-5 to TRBJ2-1; a possible D gene is TRBD1 (5 bases). Trimming took 0 bases from V and 1 from J, leaving 8 bases between them. The CDR3 runs to 15 residues. Per germline, CDR1 SGHKS and CDR2 YYEKEE (reference sequence).

The chain joins TRBV28 to TRBJ2-7, with D perhaps TRBD1 (6 bases). CDR3 length: 16 residues. The germline V gene encodes CDR1 MDHEN and CDR2 SYDVKM. Between the trimmed V and J ends, which lost 5 bases and 7 bases, there was a span of 24 bases. The CDR3 sequence: CASSMRTTGLLGEQYF. CDR3 nucleotides: TGTGCCAGCAGTATGCGAACGACAGGACTCCTTGGAGAGCAGTACTTC.

This sequence joins TRBV6-1 and TRBJ2-2; 7 bases map to TRBD1. After removal of 1 base from V and 1 base from J, the junction contained 3 bases not matched to a gene. This CDR3 spans 16 amino acids. CDR1 and CDR2 (germline): MNHNS, SASEGT. The CDR3 loop is CASSEGGQMNTGELFF. The CDR3 nucleotides are TGTGCCAGCAGTGAAGGGGGACAGATGAACACCGGGGAGCTGTTTTTT.

The rearrangement joins TRBV7-2 to TRBJ2-1; no clear D. The germline V gene has CDR1 SGHTA and CDR2 FQGNSA. V dropped 5 bases and J dropped 10 bases, with 12 bases sitting between them. This CDR3 has 12 residues. Here the CDR3 DNA reads TGTGCCAGCAGCCCATATGGCCGGGAGCAGTTCTTC. Amino acids: CASSPYGREQFF.

The gene calls are TRBV7-9 and TRBJ2-3; the match to TRBD2 covers 7 bases. With 3 bases clipped from V and 5 bases from J, the junction kept 8 bases outside the gene matches. The germline CDR1 and CDR2 sequences are SEHNR and FQNEAQ (reference sequence). The CDR3 is 15 residues long. This CDR3 reads CASSFRGSSLDTQYF. The DNA of the CDR3 is TGTGCCAGCAGCTTCCGCGGGAGTAGTTTAGATACGCAGTATTTT.

This clonotype has only a few counts. The V call is TRBV9, the J call TRBJ2-3, with TRBD2 matching 7 bases. The CDR3 is 15 residues long. The junction had 18 bases not matched to a gene; V was cut back by 3 bases and J by 14 bases. From germline, CDR1 is SGDLS and CDR2 YYNGEE. CDR3 amino acids: CASSGRGDEHRYAYF. Here the CDR3 DNA reads TGTGCCAGCAGCGGCCGGGGGGACGAACACAGATACGCGTATTTT.

V gene TRBV3-1 combines with J gene TRBJ1-1, with TRBD1 matching 8 bases. After removal of 2 bases from V and 7 bases from J, the junction contained 3 bases not matched to a gene. The CDR3 totals 13 residues. CDR1 is LGHDT, CDR2 YNNKEL, per germline (reference sequence). CDR3 in amino acids: CASSQKGQVEAFF. DNA for the CDR3: TGTGCCAGCAGCCAAAAGGGACAGGTTGAAGCTTTCTTT.

In this sample, this clonotype turned up a few times. The chain recombines TRBV3-1 with TRBJ2-3, with a tentative D call TRBD1 (6 bases). The germline gives CDR1 LGHDT, CDR2 YNNKEL (reference sequence). The CDR3 loop spans 13 amino acids. V dropped 2 bases and J dropped 14 bases, with 17 bases sitting between them. The CDR3 DNA reads as TGTGCCAGCAGCCAATTCGAGGGGGAATACGCGTATTTT. This codes for CASSQFEGEYAYF.

The rearrangement joins TRBV9 to TRBJ2-1; 10 bases fit TRBD2. Germline loops: CDR1 SGDLS, CDR2 YYNGEE. The CDR3 loop spans 17 amino acids. The junction had 12 bases not matched to a gene; V was cut back by 4 bases and J by 5 bases. The CDR3 nucleotides read TGTGCCAGCAGCCCCATTAAACTAGCGGGGAAAAACAATGAGCAGTTCTTC. Residues: CASSPIKLAGKNNEQFF.

V is TRBV15 and J is TRBJ2-7; D possibly uses TRBD1 or TRBD2 (5 bases each). TRBJ2-5 matches the DNA end more closely, so the J call is doubtful. CDR3 length: 16 amino acids. Per the germline V gene, CDR1 is LNHNV and CDR2 is YYDKDF (reference sequence). In DNA form, the CDR3 reads TGTGCCACCAGCAGAGATTTGGGACGCACTGTGGAGACCCAGTACTTC. Translating it yields CATSRDLGRTVETQYF.

This rearrangement joins TRBV27 to TRBJ1-2; no reliable D call. CDR3 size: 14 residues. Germline values: CDR1 MNHEY, CDR2 SMNVEV (reference sequence). Trimming removed 3 bases from V and 0 bases from J, with 8 bases in between. The CDR3 region is CASSFRGSNYGYTF. The CDR3 nucleotides are TGTGCCAGCAGTTTCCGGGGATCTAACTATGGCTACACCTTC.

The chain is built from TRBV10-3 and TRBJ2-5, with TRBD1 matching 7 bases. The J segment lost 2 bases and the V segment lost 5 bases, leaving 5 bases of the junction unmatched. This CDR3 has 14 amino acids. From germline, CDR1 is ENHRY and CDR2 SYGVKD. CDR3 DNA sequence: TGTGCCATCAGTCCCAAGGGGGCACAAGAGACCCAGTACTTC. Translated, it gives CAISPKGAQETQYF.